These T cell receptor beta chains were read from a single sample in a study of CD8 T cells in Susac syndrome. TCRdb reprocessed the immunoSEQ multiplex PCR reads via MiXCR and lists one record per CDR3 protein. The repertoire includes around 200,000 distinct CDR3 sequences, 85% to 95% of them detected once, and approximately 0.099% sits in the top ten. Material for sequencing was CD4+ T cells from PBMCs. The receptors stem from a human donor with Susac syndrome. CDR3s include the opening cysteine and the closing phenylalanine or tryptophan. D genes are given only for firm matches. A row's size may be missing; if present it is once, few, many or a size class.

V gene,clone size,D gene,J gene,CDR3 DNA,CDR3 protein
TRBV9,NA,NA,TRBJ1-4,TGTGCCAGCAGCCCCCGTGGCCTGCGGGAGGAAAAACTGTTTTTT,CASSPRGLREEKLFF
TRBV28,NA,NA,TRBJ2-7,TGTGCCAGCAGTTTAGGGGGGGGCGCAAGGGCCGAGCAGTACTTC,CASSLGGGARAEQYF
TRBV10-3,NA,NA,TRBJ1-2,TGTGCCATCAGTGAGCCCGCGGGACGGACCTATGGCTACACCTTC,CAISEPAGRTYGYTF
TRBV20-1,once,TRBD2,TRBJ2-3,TGCAGTGCTAGTCGCAGCGGGGGGGCGGATACGCAGTATTTT,CSASRSGGADTQYF
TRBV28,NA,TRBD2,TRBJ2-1,TGTGCCAGCCGAGGCGCGGGAGGGCCTAATGAGCAGTTCTTC,CASRGAGGPNEQFF
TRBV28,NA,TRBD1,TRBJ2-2,TGTGCCAGCAGTTTTACTGGACAGGGGAAGTCCGGGGAGCTGTTTTTT,CASSFTGQGKSGELFF
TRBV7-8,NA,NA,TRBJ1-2,TGTGCCAGCAGCCCCTACCCTGCGTCAGGGACATCGGACTATGGCTACACCTTC,CASSPYPASGTSDYGYTF
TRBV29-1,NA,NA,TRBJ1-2,TGCAGCGACGGACAGACATCTAGATATGGCTACACCTTC,CSDGQTSRYGYTF
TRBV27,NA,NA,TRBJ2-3,TGTGCCAGCAGCCTACGTGCCGGGGCGCAGTATTTT,CASSLRAGAQYF
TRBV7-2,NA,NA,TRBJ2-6,TGTGCCAGCAGCTGGGGTCCAGGCTCTGGGGCCAACGTCCTGACTTTC,CASSWGPGSGANVLTF
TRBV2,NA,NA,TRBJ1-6,TGTGCCAGCAATCCCCCGGGACCGTTCATAGGGCGGGATTCACCCCTCCACTTT,CASNPPGPFIGRDSPLHF
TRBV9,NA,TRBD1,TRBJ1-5,TGTGCCAGCAGCGTAGCTTGGATCTGCGATACAGGGGGCAAGCCCCAGCATTTT,CASSVAWICDTGGKPQHF
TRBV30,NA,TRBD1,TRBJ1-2,TGTGCCCACCTGCACAGGGGCAATTATGGCTACACCTTC,CAHLHRGNYGYTF
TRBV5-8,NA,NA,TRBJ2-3,TGTGCCAGCAGCTCGGGACTTCCCCGGGACACAGATACGCAGTATTTT,CASSSGLPRDTDTQYF
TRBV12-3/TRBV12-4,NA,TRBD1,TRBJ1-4,TGTGCCAGCAGTCCCGACAGGGGGCGAGGGGAAAAACTGTTTTTT,CASSPDRGRGEKLFF
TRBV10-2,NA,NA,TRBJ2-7,TGCGCCAGCAGGTCCCCGGGGCAGGGTAACTACGAGCAGTACTTC,CASRSPGQGNYEQYF
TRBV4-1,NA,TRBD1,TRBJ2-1,TGCGCCAGCAGCCGACAGGGATCTGAGCAGTTCTTC,CASSRQGSEQFF
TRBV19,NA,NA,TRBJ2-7,TGTGCCAGTAGTGCCAGGGGGGACTACGAGCAGTACTTC,CASSARGDYEQYF